This T cell receptor (beta chain) was profiled in a study of T cells in Graves' hyperthyroidism and ophthalmopathy (dated by TCRdb to the late 2010s). Broadly, across the study: Peripheral blood was sampled at the time of initial diagnosis, prior to any treatment. A discovery cohort of roughly 96 patients, 43 with Graves' ophthalmopathy and about 58 with stable Graves' hyperthyroidism, was used to find distinguishing TCR V-J signatures. Prospective prediction of ophthalmopathy was tested in an independent validation cohort of 18 to 20 hyperthyroidism patients and 17 patients who later progressed to ophthalmopathy. The 100 or so discovery patients were randomly divided into training and test sets at a 7:3 ratio. The study also compared thyroid tissue and blood T-cell repertoires from a handful of Graves' hyperthyroidism patients. Once sampling was done, hyperthyroidism patients were given methimazole at a starting dose of 30 mg daily, whereas ophthalmopathy patients were given high-dose intravenous methylprednisolone. TCR Vbeta CDR3 sequencing of 120 to 150 peripheral blood samples (around 45 ophthalmopathy, roughly 72 hyperthyroidism and approximately 17 progressor patients) is reported in the paper. The study at large found these results: Sample size was not statistically predetermined, and investigators were not blinded to group allocation. In cross-validation, a model built on a 13 V-J signature told ophthalmopathy apart from stable hyperthyroidism with over 85% sensitivity and around 83% specificity, and in testing the same model reached 80%/75%. In validation, the model predicted progression to ophthalmopathy a median of roughly 6.2 months before onset, with around 70% sensitivity and just under 75% specificity. Most expanded thyroid clonotypes (frequency above 0.001) were also found in blood, which suggests that blood repertoires may mirror thyroid immune responses.

Moderately to severely active disease, a Clinical Activity Score of at least 3, a NOSPECS grade of at least 4, and a duration under 3 months were present in ophthalmopathy patients. Patients with uncontrolled infections, other autoimmune diseases, pregnancy or lactation were excluded. Diagnoses were established on the basis of clinical symptoms, serum thyroxine and TRAb, thyroid ultrasound, and orbital computed tomography. Ficoll-Paque density gradient centrifugation was used to isolate PBMCs from around 9.1 ml of fresh peripheral blood. Total RNA was extracted using Trizol reagent, and RNA quality was assessed on an Agilent 2100 Bioanalyzer. The CDR3 goes from the cysteine to the phenylalanine over 16 residues. Here the CDR3 DNA is all that survives: 48 bases in frame from base 1. The V and J ends are trimmed by 6 bases and 0 bases, leaving 15 bases between them. The germline V gene yields MNHEY for CDR1 and SVGEGT for CDR2.

Amplification of TCR beta CDR3 regions was carried out from RNA transcripts. A first-round RT-PCR of the TCR CDR3 used the HTBI primer set with the Qiagen OneStep RT-PCR kit. The libraries were constructed in a second round of multiplex PCR and then size-selected and purified. The libraries were sequenced on an Illumina HiSeq2000 using paired-end 100 bp reads. The authors' pipeline ran thus. SOAPnuke was used to process the raw data, throwing out any read that contained adapters or uncalled bases, had a mean Phred below 15, or lacked an exact constant-primer or identifier match. COPE v1.2.5 was used to merge the high-quality paired reads, and each unique nucleotide sequence was defined as a clonotype. MiTCR v1.1 was used to align the clonotypes against IMGT TRBV, TRBD and TRBJ reference segments. The analysis included only V-J combinations with a frequency above 0.0001, which together covered more than 99% of the repertoires. A TCS score was defined as the ratio of F50 (clonal expansion) to E x V (chaos), with BLOSUM62-based TCRdist applied between CDR3 peptides within each V-J. Welch's t-statistics and random forest reduced roughly 500 V-J features to about 12, which were used in a naive Bayes classifier (R e1071). TCRdb cleaned the public reads at Q25 with fastp, built clones with MiXCR and kept in-frame beta chains. All rows with the same CDR3 protein become a single entry with the most common DNA and genes. The V and J calls shown here were made by TCRdb, not taken from the authors' results. This sample comprises about 380,000 distinct CDR3 sequences, about 18% of them detected only once. 35% to 45% of the sample goes to the ten largest clones.

The sample holds many counts of this clonotype. Its antigen has not been determined. Nothing much larger sits one base from this clone, and base qualities are not available. In this chain, TRBV6-2 or TRBV6-3 is recombined with TRBJ1-5, with the D gene not confidently named. The receptor's source is a man younger than 35 with Graves' ophthalmopathy. Sequenced sample: blood. The CDR3 protein is CASRNHDWYSNQPQHF. The DNA sequence is as follows: TGTGCCAGCAGGAACCACGACTGGTATAGCAATCAGCCCCAGCATTTT.